This T cell receptor (beta chain) was documented in a study of tissue T cells after allogeneic stem cell transplantation. Regarding time point: mouse harvest day 7 after allogeneic transplant. Each mouse received 10^7 T-cell-depleted marrow cells plus 10^6 splenic CD5+ T cells by tail vein. There are 14 residues in the CDR3. CDR1 and CDR2 from the germline V gene are GKSSPN and SITVG. Trimming took 0 bases from V and 4 from J; bases not matched to a gene: 5. In the case of this clone: Mouse gene names and germline throughout. The read terminates 1 residue ahead of where the CDR3 ends, so the germline J gene completes it.

The data were produced by immunoSEQ multiplex PCR, yet TCRdb's version contains in-frame clones alone and is incomplete. The profile shows over 6,500 clones, less than 60% of them singletons. Sequenced sample: gut tissue. The TCR originated in a female BALB/c mouse given C57BL/6 T cells with graft-versus-host disease after an allogeneic hematopoietic cell transplant. This rearrangement joins TRBV31 to TRBJ1-2; 7 bases fit TRBD1. CDR3 DNA, as far as it was read: TGTGCCTGGAGTCTACAGGGGCTGAGCTCCGACTACACC. It encodes CAWSLQGLSSDYT. The CDR3 in its entirety is CAWSLQGLSSDYTF.